This T cell receptor (beta chain) was recovered during a study of shared clonotypes between healthy human individuals. Study results and limitations: A limitation of the genetic and exposure-history diversity represented arose from few donors. On the whole, naive subsets had larger estimated richness than memory subsets had.

This table comes from immunoSEQ multiplex PCR, and its TCRdb copy is limited to in-frame clones, with some not included. The sample includes about 590,000 clones, roughly 95% of them seen just once. CD45RO-negative cells were positively selected for CCR7, leaving out terminally differentiated effector memory CD45RA+ cells. About this clone: Its matching antigen is unknown.

The material sequenced was naive CD8+ T cells sorted from blood. The TCR comes from a woman in her 30s in good health.

The CDR3 spells CATSLDRESYEQYF. Here the CDR3 DNA reads TGTGCCACCTCCCTGGACAGGGAAAGCTACGAGCAGTACTTC. The chain links TRBV19 to TRBJ2-7; 8 bases map to TRBD1. The CDR3 contains 14 residues. Per the germline V gene, CDR1 is LNHDA and CDR2 is SQIVND (reference sequence). J was trimmed by 3 bases and V by 10 bases; bases with no gene match: 11.